The entry below describes one TCR beta chain. The antigen is unknown. The entry originates in a study of a mutant IDH1 vaccine in newly diagnosed glioma. Study-wide context: Beginning 4-6 weeks after radiotherapy alone, or with temozolomide cycles, vaccination took place. There were about 60% males and around 38% females among treated patients, whose mean age was approximately 40 years.

Profiled with immunoSEQ multiplex PCR; TCRdb holds only in-frame clones, not every one. The profile shows approximately 62,000 clones, under 90% of them singletons. Time point noted: week 35, safety follow-up. Each dose delivered 300 ug of mutant IDH1 20-mer peptide subcutaneously with imiquimod. This CDR3 has 15 residues. Germline loops: CDR1 MGHDK, CDR2 SYGVNS. The V gene lost 2 bases and the J gene lost 14 bases, with 21 bases spanning the gap. The V gene is TRBV25-1, the J gene TRBJ1-4; D is ambiguous. The source was PBMCs, collected from a glioma patient whose treatment included an IDH1 peptide vaccine. The origin of this receptor is a man aged 25-40 years with glioma. The CDR3 nucleotides read TGTGCCAGCAGTGAAGGAAGGGTAATGACGGCTAAGCTGTTTTTT. Protein product: CASSEGRVMTAKLFF.